Listed below are T cell receptor beta chains from one sample, sequenced in a study of blood T cells in healthy people across ages. TCRdb called the 5' RACE reads again in MiXCR, with one record for every CDR3 protein. In the table there are over 1,500,000 distinct CDR3 sequences, around half of which are singletons. The sequencing input was blood. The receptors here all came from a middle-aged woman in good health. Each CDR3 is given with its conserved first and last residue. A D gene is named only where the DNA matches it firmly. Clone sizes are given selectively: once, few, many, or a class where the clone is expanded.

clone_size j_call v_call d_call cdr3_aa cdr3_nt
. TRBJ2-1 TRBV27 TRBD2 CASSPRKGLAYNEQFF TGTGCCAGCAGTCCCCGGAAAGGACTAGCCTACAATGAGCAGTTCTTC
. TRBJ2-3 TRBV6-1 TRBD2 CASSLYLAGLTSTDTQYF TGTGCCAGCAGTCTTTACCTAGCGGGCCTTACTAGCACAGATACGCAGTATTTT
. TRBJ1-6 TRBV27 . CASSLPAAYNSPLHF TGTGCCAGCAGTTTACCGGCTGCCTATAATTCACCCCTCCACTTT
. TRBJ2-5 TRBV12-3/TRBV12-4 TRBD1 CASSSRTGFGRNEQYF TGTGCCAGCAGTAGTCGGACAGGCTTTGGTAGGAATGAGCAGTACTTC
. TRBJ2-5 TRBV12-3/TRBV12-4 . CASSFGDPETQYF TGTGCCAGCAGTTTTGGGGATCCAGAGACCCAGTACTTC
few TRBJ2-7 TRBV7-9 TRBD1 CASSLSMGTVYEQYF TGTGCCAGCAGCTTATCAATGGGGACAGTCTACGAGCAGTACTTC
. TRBJ2-5 TRBV20-1 . CSADRDFDNEQYF TGCAGCGCCGACCGGGACTTCGACAATGAGCAGTACTTC
few TRBJ2-1 TRBV7-2 . CASSFTGSNEQFF TGTGCCAGCAGCTTTACAGGGTCCAATGAGCAGTTCTTC
. TRBJ2-5 TRBV7-9 . CHTRGGAEETQYF TGCCACACCAGGGGGGGGGCTGAAGAGACCCAGTACTTC
few TRBJ2-3 TRBV12-3/TRBV12-4 TRBD2 CASTRLAGSTDTQYF TGTGCCAGCACCCGACTAGCGGGGTCCACAGATACGCAGTATTTT
. TRBJ2-5 TRBV5-1 . CASSFGSQGTQYF TGCGCCAGCAGCTTTGGCAGCCAAGGGACCCAGTACTTC
. TRBJ1-6 TRBV24-1 . CATSDGDSLRSPLHF TGTGCCACCAGTGACGGAGACAGCCTCCGTTCACCCCTCCACTTT
few TRBJ1-4 TRBV4-3 . CASSQGTVLEKLFF TGCGCCAGCAGCCAAGGCACGGTTCTAGAAAAACTGTTTTTT
. TRBJ2-3 TRBV7-2 TRBD2 CASSSIGVAGVTDTQYF TGTGCCAGCAGCTCAATTGGGGTAGCGGGGGTCACAGATACGCAGTATTTT
. TRBJ2-1 TRBV15 TRBD2 CATSRATSGDEQFF TGTGCCACCAGCAGAGCTACTAGCGGGGATGAGCAGTTCTTC
. TRBJ1-4 TRBV28 TRBD1 CASSLYYRGLFF TGTGCCAGCAGTTTATACTACAGGGGACTGTTTTTT
. TRBJ1-4 TRBV4-3 . CASSQVEKGSTNEKLFF TGCGCCAGCAGCCAAGTAGAAAAGGGCAGTACTAATGAAAAACTGTTTTTT
. TRBJ2-7 TRBV6-1 TRBD1 CASRPGQVAYEQYF TGTGCCAGCAGACCTGGACAGGTAGCCTACGAGCAGTACTTC
. TRBJ2-6 TRBV28 TRBD2 CASRLARPGANVLTF TGCGCCAGCAGACTAGCACGGCCTGGGGCCAACGTCCTGACTTTC
. TRBJ2-3 TRBV10-3 TRBD2 CAISRGSGGYTDTQYF TGTGCCATCAGTAGGGGAAGCGGGGGTTACACAGATACGCAGTATTTT
. TRBJ1-2 TRBV21-1 . CASSRAGTPNYGYTF TGTGCCAGCAGCAGAGCCGGGACCCCGAACTATGGCTACACCTTC
. TRBJ2-7 TRBV5-6 TRBD1 CASSFGTELYEQYF TGTGCCAGCAGCTTCGGGACAGAACTCTACGAGCAGTACTTC